Listed below are T cell receptor beta chains from one sample, sequenced in a study of STAT3 mutations in large granular lymphocyte leukemia. Sequenced by immunoSEQ multiplex PCR; TCRdb stores in-frame clones only, minus some. The sample has about 5,200 clones, around three quarters seen once. The sample consisted of PBMCs. The receptors shown here come from a human donor with T large granular lymphocyte leukemia. Some clones in this sample may be carry-over from other donors' samples. Each CDR3 is given with its conserved first and last residue. A D gene is named only where the DNA matches it firmly. The listing skips clone size in some rows; elsewhere it reads once, few, many or a size class.

v_gene	len	j_gene	d_gene	abundance	CDR3aa	CDR3nt
TRBV30	16	TRBJ2-1	TRBD2	-	CAWSVPTSGTYNEQFF	TGTGCCTGGAGTGTACCGACTAGCGGGACGTACAATGAGCAGTTCTTC
TRBV19	15	TRBJ1-5	TRBD1	-	CASSLGTGVNQPQHF	TGTGCCAGTAGTTTAGGGACAGGGGTCAATCAGCCCCAGCATTTT
TRBV2	13	TRBJ1-2	-	medium-sized	CASLSGSYYGYTF	TGTGCCAGCTTGAGCGGATCCTACTATGGCTACACCTTC
TRBV7-9	17	TRBJ1-5	-	-	CASSFRSILYSNQPQHF	TGTGCCAGCAGCTTCCGCAGCATACTCTATAGCAATCAGCCCCAGCATTTT
TRBV6-5	13	TRBJ2-3	TRBD2	once	CASTPRETDTQYF	TGTGCCAGCACCCCGCGGGAGACAGATACGCAGTATTTT
TRBV28	14	TRBJ1-1	-	once	CASGERGLNTEAFF	TGTGCCAGCGGCGAGCGAGGTTTGAACACTGAAGCTTTCTTT
TRBV29-1	12	TRBJ2-7	-	-	CSAEGPFYEQYF	TGCAGCGCCGAAGGGCCATTCTACGAGCAGTACTTC
TRBV6-6	10	TRBJ1-1	-	-	CASLGTEAFF	TGTGCCAGCTTAGGAACTGAAGCTTTCTTT
TRBV6-5	16	TRBJ1-2	TRBD1	-	CASSYEATGTAYGYTF	TGTGCCAGCAGTTACGAAGCGACAGGGACGGCCTATGGCTACACCTTC
TRBV7-2	13	TRBJ1-1	-	-	CASSQRRNTEAFF	TGTGCCAGCAGCCAAAGGAGGAACACTGAAGCTTTCTTT
TRBV5-4	13	TRBJ1-2	-	once	CASSPTREYGYTF	TGTGCCAGCAGCCCCACAAGGGAATATGGCTACACCTTC
TRBV19	13	TRBJ1-2	-	-	CASSIGAPTGGTF	TGTGCCAGTAGTATAGGGGCACCAACCGGGGGCACCTTC
TRBV6-6	15	TRBJ1-2	-	-	CASTVGGVANYGYTF	TGTGCCAGCACAGTTGGGGGGGTAGCTAACTATGGCTACACCTTC
TRBV28	14	TRBJ1-4	-	once	CASRPGGVGEKLFF	TGTGCCAGCAGGCCAGGAGGGGTCGGTGAAAAACTGTTTTTT
TRBV18	14	TRBJ2-7	TRBD1	-	CASSPRDRVYEQYF	TGTGCCAGCTCACCAAGGGACAGGGTTTACGAGCAGTACTTC
TRBV5-1	14	TRBJ2-5	-	-	CASSPGGGWETQYF	TGCGCCAGCAGCCCGGGTGGGGGCTGGGAGACCCAGTACTTC
TRBV4-2	10	TRBJ2-7	-	-	CASGAVEQYF	TGTGCCAGCGGGGCGGTCGAGCAGTACTTC
TRBV30	11	TRBJ1-2	-	-	CAWSVSYGYTF	TGTGCCTGGAGTGTATCCTACGGCTACACCTTC
TRBV19	14	TRBJ2-7	TRBD2	-	CASSIGGGWYEQYF	TGTGCCAGTAGTATAGGCGGGGGATGGTACGAGCAGTACTTC
TRBV5-1	12	TRBJ2-5	-	once	CASSSGQETQYF	TGCGCCAGCAGCTCAGGGCAAGAGACCCAGTACTTC
TRBV5-1	14	TRBJ1-1	TRBD1	-	CASSIQGLNTEAFF	TGCGCCAGCAGCATACAGGGGCTGAACACTGAAGCTTTCTTT
TRBV7-9	14	TRBJ2-7	-	once	CASSRDRFRYEQYF	TGTGCCAGCAGCCGTGACAGGTTCCGGTACGAGCAGTACTTC
TRBV7-2	15	TRBJ1-2	TRBD1	-	CASSLAPGQGDGYTF	TGTGCCAGCAGCTTAGCCCCGGGACAGGGGGACGGCTACACCTTC
TRBV7-9	13	TRBJ2-7	TRBD2	-	CASIGGSSYEQYF	TGTGCCAGCATCGGGGGGAGCTCCTACGAGCAGTACTTC
TRBV6-1	16	TRBJ1-5	-	-	CASSVLAGYSNQPQHF	TGTGCCAGCAGTGTATTGGCAGGCTATAGCAATCAGCCCCAGCATTTT
TRBV5-1	18	TRBJ2-1	TRBD2	few	CASSRIPAGDSAYNEQFF	TGCGCCAGCAGCCGGATACCGGCGGGGGACTCAGCCTACAATGAGCAGTTCTTC
TRBV27	15	TRBJ1-6	TRBD1	few	CASSLGGTGDSPLHF	TGTGCCAGCAGCCTTGGAGGGACAGGGGATTCACCCCTCCACTTT